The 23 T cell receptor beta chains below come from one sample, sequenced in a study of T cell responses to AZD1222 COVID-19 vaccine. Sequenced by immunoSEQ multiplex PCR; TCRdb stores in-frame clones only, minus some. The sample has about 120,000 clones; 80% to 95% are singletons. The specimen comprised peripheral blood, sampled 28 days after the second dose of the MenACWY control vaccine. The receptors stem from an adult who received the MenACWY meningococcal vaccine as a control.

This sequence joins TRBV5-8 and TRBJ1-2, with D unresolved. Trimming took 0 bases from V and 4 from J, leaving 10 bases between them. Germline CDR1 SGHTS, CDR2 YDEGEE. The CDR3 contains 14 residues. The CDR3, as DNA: TGTGCCAGCAGCTTGGGAGGGCCGCTCTATGGCTACACCTTC. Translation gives CASSLGGPLYGYTF.

The CDR3 loop is CASSFRDRGYNEQFF. The CDR3 bases are TGTGCCAGCAGCTTTCGGGACAGGGGCTACAATGAGCAGTTCTTC. The chain links TRBV13 to TRBJ2-1, with 10 nucleotides matching TRBD1. The J segment lost 3 bases and the V segment lost 3 bases, leaving 2 bases of the junction unmatched. Per the germline V gene, CDR1 is PRHDT and CDR2 is FYEKMQ (reference sequence). The CDR3 consists of 15 residues.

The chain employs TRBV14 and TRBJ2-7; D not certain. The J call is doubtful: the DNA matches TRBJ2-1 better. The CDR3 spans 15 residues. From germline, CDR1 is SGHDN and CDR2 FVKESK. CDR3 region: CASSQDGWQHNEQFF. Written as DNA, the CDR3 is TGTGCCAGCAGCCAAGACGGCTGGCAACACAATGAGCAGTTCTTC.

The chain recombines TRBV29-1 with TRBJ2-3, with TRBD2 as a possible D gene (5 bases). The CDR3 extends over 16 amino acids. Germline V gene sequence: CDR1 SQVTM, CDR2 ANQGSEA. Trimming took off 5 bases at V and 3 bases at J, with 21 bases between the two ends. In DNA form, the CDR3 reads TGCAGCGTTTACGCAGCAGGACTCCGAGGAACAGATACGCAGTATTTT. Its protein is CSVYAAGLRGTDTQYF.

The CDR3 sequence: CASSLSGLAGGLYEQYF. DNA of the CDR3: TGTGCCAGCAGCTTATCGGGACTAGCGGGAGGCCTTTACGAGCAGTACTTC. This chain links TRBV7-9 with TRBJ2-7; 15 nucleotides match TRBD2. There are 17 residues in the CDR3. The trim removed 2 bases at V and 4 bases at J, leaving 6 bases unmatched. The germline V gene encodes CDR1 SEHNR and CDR2 FQNEAQ (reference sequence).

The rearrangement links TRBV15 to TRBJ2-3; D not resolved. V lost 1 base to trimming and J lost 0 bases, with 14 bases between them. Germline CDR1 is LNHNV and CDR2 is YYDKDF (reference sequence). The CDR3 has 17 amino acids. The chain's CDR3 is CATSRGTGMTSTDTQYF. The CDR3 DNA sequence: TGTGCCACCAGCAGAGGGACCGGAATGACTAGCACAGATACGCAGTATTTT.

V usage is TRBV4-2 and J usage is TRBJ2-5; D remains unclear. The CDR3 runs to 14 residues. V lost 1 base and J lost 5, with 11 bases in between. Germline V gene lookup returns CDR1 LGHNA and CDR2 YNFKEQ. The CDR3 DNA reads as TGTGCCAGCAGCCAAGTTCAGGCAAAGGAGACCCAGTACTTC. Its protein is CASSQVQAKETQYF.

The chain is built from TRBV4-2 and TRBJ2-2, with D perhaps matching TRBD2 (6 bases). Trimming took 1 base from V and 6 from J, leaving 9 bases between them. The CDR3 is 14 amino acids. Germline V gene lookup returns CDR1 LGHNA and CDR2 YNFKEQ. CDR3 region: CASSQGWGAGELFF. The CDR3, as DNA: TGTGCCAGCAGCCAAGGGTGGGGGGCCGGGGAGCTGTTTTTT.

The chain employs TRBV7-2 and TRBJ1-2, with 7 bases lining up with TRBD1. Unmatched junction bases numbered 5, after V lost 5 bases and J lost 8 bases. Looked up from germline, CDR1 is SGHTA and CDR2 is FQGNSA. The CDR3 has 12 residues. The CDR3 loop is CASSIGQVGYTF. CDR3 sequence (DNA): TGTGCCAGCAGCATCGGACAGGTCGGCTACACCTTC.

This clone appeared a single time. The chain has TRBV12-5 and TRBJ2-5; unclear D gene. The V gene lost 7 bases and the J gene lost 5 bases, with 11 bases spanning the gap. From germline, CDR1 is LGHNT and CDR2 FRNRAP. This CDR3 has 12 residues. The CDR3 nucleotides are TGTGCTAGTGCTAAGTTCCCGGAGACCCAGTACTTC. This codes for CASAKFPETQYF. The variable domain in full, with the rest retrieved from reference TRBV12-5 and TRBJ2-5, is DARVTQTPRHKVTEMGQEVTMRCQPILGHNTVFWYRQTMMQGLELLAYFRNRAPLDDSGMPKDRFSAEMPDATLATLKIQPSEPRDSAVYFCASAKFPETQYFGPGTRLLVL.

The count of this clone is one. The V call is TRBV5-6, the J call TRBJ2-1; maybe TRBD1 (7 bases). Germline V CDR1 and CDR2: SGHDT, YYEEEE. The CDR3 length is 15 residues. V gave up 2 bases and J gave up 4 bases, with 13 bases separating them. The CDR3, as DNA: TGTGCCAGCAGCTTCCGGTCAGGGGGGTACAATGAGCAGTTCTTC. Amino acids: CASSFRSGGYNEQFF. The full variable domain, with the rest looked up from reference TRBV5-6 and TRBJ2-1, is DAGVTQSPTHLIKTRGQQVTLRCSPKSGHDTVSWYQQALGQGPQFIFQYYEEEERQRGNFPDRFSGHQFPNYSSELNVNALLLGDSALYLCASSFRSGGYNEQFFGPGTRLTVL.

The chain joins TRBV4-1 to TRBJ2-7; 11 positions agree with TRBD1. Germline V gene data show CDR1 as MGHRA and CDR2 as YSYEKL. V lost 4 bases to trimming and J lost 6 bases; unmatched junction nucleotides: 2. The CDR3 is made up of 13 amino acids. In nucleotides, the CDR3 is TGCGCCAGCAGCCTAGGGACAGGGGGCGAGCAGTACGTC. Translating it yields CASSLGTGGEQYV.

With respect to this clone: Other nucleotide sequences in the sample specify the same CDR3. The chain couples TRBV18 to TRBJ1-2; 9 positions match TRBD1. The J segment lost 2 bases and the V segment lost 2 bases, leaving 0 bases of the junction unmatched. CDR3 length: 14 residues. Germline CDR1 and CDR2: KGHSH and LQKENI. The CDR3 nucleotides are TGTGCCAGCTCACCAGGACAGGGGAACTATGGCTACACCTTC. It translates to CASSPGQGNYGYTF.

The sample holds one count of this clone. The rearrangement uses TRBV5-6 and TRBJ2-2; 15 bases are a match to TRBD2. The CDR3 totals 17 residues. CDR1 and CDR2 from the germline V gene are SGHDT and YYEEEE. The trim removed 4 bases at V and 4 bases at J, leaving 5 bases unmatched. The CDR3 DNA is TGTGCCAGCAGCCCGGGACTAGCGGGGGGCCTCACCGGGGAGCTGTTTTTT. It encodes CASSPGLAGGLTGELFF.

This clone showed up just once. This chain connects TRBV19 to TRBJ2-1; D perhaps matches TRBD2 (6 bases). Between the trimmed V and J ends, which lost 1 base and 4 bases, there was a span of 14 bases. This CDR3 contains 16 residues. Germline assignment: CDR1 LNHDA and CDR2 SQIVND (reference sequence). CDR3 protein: CASSIAEGVGYNEQFF. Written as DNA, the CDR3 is TGTGCCAGTAGTATAGCGGAGGGAGTTGGATACAATGAGCAGTTCTTC.

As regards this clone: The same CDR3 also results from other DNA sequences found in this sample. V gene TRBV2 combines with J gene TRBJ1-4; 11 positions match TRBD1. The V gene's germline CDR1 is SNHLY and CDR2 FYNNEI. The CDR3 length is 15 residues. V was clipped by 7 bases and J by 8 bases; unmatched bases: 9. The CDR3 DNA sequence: TGTGCCAGCACCGACGAGGACAGGGGGCCCGAAAAACTGTTTTTT. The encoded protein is CASTDEDRGPEKLFF. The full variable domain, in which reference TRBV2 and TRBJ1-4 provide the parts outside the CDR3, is EPEVTQTPSHQVTQMGQEVILRCVPISNHLYFYWYRQILGQKVEFLVSFYNNEISEKSEIFDDQFSVERPDGSNFTLKIRSTKLEDSAMYFCASTDEDRGPEKLFFGSGTQLSVL.

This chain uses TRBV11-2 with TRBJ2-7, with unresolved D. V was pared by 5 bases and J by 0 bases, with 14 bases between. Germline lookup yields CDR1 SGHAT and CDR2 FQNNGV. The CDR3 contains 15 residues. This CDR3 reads CASSLFDGPSYEQYF. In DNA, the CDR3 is TGTGCCAGCAGCCTTTTTGATGGACCCTCCTACGAGCAGTACTTC.

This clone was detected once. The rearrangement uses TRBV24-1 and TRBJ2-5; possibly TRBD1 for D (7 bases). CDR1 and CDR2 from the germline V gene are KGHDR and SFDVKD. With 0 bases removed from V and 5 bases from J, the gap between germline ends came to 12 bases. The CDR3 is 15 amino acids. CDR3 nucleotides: TGTGCCACCAGTGATTTGGGAGGGGGCTGGGAGACCCAGTACTTC. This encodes CATSDLGGGWETQYF.

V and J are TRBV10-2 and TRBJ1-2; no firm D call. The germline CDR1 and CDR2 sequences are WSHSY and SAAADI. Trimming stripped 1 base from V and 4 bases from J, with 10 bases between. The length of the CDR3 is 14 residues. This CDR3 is CASSEYSFAYGYTF. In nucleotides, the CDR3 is TGCGCCAGCAGTGAGTACAGTTTCGCCTATGGCTACACCTTC.

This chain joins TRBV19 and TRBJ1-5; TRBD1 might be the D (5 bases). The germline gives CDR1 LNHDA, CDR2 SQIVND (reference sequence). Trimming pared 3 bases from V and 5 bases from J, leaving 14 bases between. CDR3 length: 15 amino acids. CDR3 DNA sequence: TGTGCCAGTAGTATGGCAGGGAGGCTAGATCAGCCCCAGCATTTT. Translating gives CASSMAGRLDQPQHF.

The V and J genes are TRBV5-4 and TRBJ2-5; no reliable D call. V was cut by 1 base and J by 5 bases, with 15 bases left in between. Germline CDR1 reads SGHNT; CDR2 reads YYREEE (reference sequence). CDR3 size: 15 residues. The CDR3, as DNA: TGTGCCAGCAGCTTGAGTCTCTCTCATGAGGAGACCCAGTACTTC. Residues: CASSLSLSHEETQYF.

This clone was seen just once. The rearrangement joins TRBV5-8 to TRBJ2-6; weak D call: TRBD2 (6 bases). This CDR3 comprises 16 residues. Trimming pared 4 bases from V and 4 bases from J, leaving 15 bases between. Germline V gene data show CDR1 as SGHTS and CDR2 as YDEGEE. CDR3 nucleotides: TGTGCCAGCAGCGACCTCCGGGGGTCCGGGGCCAACGTCCTGACTTTC. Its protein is CASSDLRGSGANVLTF. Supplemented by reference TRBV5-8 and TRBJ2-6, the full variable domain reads EAGVTQSPTHLIKTRGQQATLRCSPISGHTSVYWYQQALGLGLQFLLWYDEGEERNRGNFPPRFSGRQFPNYSSELNVNALELEDSALYLCASSDLRGSGANVLTFGAGSRLTVL.

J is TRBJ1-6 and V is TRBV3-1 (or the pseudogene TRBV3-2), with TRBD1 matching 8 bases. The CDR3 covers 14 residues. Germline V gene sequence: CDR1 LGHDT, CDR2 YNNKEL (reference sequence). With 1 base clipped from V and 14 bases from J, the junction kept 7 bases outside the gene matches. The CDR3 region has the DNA TGTGCCAGCAGCCAAGGCAGGACAGGGCTTTCCCTCCACTTT. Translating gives CASSQGRTGLSLHF.